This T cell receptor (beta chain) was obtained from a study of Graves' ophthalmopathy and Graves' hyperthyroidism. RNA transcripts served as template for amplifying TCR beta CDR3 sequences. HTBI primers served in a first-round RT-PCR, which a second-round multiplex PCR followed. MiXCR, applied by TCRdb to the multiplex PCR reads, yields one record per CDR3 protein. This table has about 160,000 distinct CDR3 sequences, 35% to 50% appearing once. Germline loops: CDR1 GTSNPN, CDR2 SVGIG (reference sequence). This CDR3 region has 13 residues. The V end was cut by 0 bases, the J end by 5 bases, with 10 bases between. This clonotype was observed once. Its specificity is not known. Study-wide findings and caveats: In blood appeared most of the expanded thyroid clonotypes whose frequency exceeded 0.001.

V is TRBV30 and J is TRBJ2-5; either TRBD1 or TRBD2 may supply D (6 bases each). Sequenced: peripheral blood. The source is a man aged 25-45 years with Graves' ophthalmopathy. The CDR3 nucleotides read TGTGCCTGGAGTGTACGAGGGGGGGAGACCCAGTACTTC. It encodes CAWSVRGGETQYF.